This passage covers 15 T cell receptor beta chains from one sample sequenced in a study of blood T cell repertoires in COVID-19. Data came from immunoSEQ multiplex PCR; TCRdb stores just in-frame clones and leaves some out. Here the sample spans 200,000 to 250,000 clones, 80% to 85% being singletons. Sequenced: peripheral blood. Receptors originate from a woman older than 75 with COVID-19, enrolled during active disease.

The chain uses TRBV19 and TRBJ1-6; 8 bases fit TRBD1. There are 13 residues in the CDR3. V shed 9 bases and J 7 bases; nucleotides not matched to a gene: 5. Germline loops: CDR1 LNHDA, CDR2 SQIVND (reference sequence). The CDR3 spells CASSGGRNSPLHF. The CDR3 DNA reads TGTGCCAGCTCAGGGGGCAGGAATTCACCCCTCCACTTT.

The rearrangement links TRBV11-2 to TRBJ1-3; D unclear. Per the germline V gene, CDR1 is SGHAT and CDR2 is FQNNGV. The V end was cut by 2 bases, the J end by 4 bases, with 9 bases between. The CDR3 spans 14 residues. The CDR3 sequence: CASSLRVSGNTIYF. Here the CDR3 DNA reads TGTGCCAGCAGCTTACGGGTGTCCGGAAACACCATATATTTT.

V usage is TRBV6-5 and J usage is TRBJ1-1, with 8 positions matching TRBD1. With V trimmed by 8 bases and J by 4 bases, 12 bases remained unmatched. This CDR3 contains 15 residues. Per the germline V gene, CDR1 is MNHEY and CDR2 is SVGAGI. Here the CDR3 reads CASHITQGAGTEAFF. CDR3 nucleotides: TGTGCCAGCCACATTACGCAGGGGGCTGGCACTGAAGCTTTCTTT.

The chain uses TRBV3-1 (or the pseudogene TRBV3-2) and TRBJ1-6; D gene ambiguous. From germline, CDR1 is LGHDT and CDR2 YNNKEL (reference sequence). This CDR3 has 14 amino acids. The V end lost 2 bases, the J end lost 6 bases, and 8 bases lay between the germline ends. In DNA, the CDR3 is TGTGCCAGCAGCCAACTGGGCAGTAATTCACCCCTCCACTTT. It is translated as CASSQLGSNSPLHF.

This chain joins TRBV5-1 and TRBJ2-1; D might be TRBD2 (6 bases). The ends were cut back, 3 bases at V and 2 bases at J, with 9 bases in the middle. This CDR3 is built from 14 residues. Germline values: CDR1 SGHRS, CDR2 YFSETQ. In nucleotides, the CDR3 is TGCGCCAGCAGCTGGGGGGAACCCTACAATGAGCAGTTCTTC. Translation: CASSWGEPYNEQFF.

This chain's CDR3 is CASASGSYNEQFF. The CDR3 coding sequence is TGCGCCAGCGCTAGCGGGTCCTACAATGAGCAGTTCTTC. The chain combines TRBV4-3 with TRBJ2-1; TRBD2 aligns across 8 bases. CDR1 is LGHNA and CDR2 is YSLEER in the germline V gene. This CDR3 region has 13 residues. The ends lost 8 bases at V and 1 base at J; junction bases unmatched: 1.

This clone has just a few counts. The CDR3 coding sequence is TGTGCCAGCAGCGCACAGGGGAAGACTGAAGCTTTCTTT. Encoded protein: CASSAQGKTEAFF. V gene TRBV11-2 combines with J gene TRBJ1-1; TRBD1 agrees at 7 bases. The junction had 5 bases not matched to a gene; V was cut back by 5 bases and J by 5 bases. This CDR3 region has 13 residues. Germline V CDR1 and CDR2: SGHAT, FQNNGV.

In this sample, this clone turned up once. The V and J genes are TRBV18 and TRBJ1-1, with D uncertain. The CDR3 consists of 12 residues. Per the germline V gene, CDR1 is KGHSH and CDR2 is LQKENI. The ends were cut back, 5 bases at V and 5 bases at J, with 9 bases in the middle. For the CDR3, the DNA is TGTGCCAGCTCAGGTCTATTGACTGAAGCTTTCTTT. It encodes CASSGLLTEAFF.

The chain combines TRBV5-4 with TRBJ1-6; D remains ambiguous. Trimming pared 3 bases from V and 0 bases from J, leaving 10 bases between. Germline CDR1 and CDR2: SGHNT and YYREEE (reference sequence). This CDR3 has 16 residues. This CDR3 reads CASSSQVPSYNSPLHF. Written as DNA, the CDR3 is TGTGCCAGCAGCTCTCAGGTCCCCTCCTATAATTCACCCCTCCACTTT.

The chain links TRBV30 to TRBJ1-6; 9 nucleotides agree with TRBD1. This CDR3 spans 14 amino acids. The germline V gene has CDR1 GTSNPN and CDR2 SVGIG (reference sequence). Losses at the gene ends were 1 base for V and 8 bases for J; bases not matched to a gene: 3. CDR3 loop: CAWSGDRVYSPLHF. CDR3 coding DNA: TGTGCCTGGAGTGGGGACAGGGTCTATTCACCCCTCCACTTT.

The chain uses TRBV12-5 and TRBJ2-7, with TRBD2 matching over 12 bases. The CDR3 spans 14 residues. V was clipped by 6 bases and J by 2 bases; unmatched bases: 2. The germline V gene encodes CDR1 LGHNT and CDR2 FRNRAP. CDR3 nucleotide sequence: TGTGCTAGTGGCCTAGCGGGGGGGGCCTACGAGCAGTACTTC. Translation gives CASGLAGGAYEQYF.

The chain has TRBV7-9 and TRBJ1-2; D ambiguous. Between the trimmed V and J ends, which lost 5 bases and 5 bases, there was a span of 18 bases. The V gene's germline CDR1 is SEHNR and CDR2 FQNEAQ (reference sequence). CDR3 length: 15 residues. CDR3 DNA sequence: TGTGCCAGCAGCCCAGGTCTCGTCAGCCCATATGGCTACACCTTC. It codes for CASSPGLVSPYGYTF.

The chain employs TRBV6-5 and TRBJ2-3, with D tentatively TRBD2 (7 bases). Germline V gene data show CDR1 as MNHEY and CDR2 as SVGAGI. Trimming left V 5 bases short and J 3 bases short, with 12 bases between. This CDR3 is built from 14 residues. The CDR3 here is CASSRGGRTDTQYF. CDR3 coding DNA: TGTGCCAGCAGTAGGGGGGGGCGGACAGATACGCAGTATTTT.

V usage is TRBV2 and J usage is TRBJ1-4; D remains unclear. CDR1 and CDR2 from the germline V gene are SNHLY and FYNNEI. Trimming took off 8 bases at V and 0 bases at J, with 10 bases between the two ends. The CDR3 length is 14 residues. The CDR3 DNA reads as TGTGCCAGCGCTGGCCGTGCAACTAATGAAAAACTGTTTTTT. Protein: CASAGRATNEKLFF.

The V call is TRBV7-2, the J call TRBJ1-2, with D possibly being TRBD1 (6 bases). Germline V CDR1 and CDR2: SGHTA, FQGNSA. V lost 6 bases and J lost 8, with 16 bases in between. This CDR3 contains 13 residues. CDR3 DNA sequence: TGTGCCAGCAGTTCCAATACAGGGCTCGGCTACACCTTC. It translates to CASSSNTGLGYTF.